This T cell receptor beta chain comes out of a study of T cell repertoires in cytomegalovirus infection. General observations from the study: The ex vivo response was dominated by HLA-C-restricted CMV-specific TCR beta clonotypes.

This clonotype appeared many times. Antigen specificity is unknown. TCRdb recomputed calls from the reads with MiXCR, one row per CDR3 protein. This sample carries 270,000 or so distinct CDR3 sequences, approximately 15% of them seen once, and the ten largest clones take around half. The sequenced sample consisted of CD8+ T cells from PBMCs. The sequence was obtained from a human donor in good health (CMV status not recorded). Some clones in this sample may be carry-over from other donors' samples.

CDR3 amino acids: CASSPLGSKSSTDTQYF. DNA for the CDR3: TGCGCCAGCAGCCCCCTGGGATCGAAGAGTAGCACAGATACGCAGTATTTT. The rearrangement uses TRBV4-1 and TRBJ2-3; D remains ambiguous. The V end was cut by 4 bases, the J end by 0 bases, with 17 bases between. This CDR3 spans 17 amino acids. Looked up from germline, CDR1 is MGHRA and CDR2 is YSYEKL.